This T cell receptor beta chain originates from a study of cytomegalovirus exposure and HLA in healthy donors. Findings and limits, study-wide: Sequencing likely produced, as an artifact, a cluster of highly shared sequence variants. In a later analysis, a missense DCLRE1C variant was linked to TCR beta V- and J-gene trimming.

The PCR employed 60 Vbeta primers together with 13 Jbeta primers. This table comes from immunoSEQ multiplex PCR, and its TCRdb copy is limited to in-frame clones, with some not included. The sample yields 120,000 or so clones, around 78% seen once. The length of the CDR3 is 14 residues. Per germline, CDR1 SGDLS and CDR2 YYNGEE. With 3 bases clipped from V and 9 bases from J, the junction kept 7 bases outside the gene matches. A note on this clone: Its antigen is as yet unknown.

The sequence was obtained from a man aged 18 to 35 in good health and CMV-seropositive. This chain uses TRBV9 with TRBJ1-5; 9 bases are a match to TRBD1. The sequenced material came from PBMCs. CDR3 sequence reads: CASSGQGEMRPQHF. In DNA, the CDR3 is TGTGCCAGCAGCGGACAGGGGGAGATGCGGCCCCAGCATTTT. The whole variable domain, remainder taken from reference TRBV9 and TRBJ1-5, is DSGVTQTPKHLITATGQRVTLRCSPRSGDLSVYWYQQSLDQGLQFLIQYYNGEERAKGNILERFSAQQFPDLHSELNLSSLELGDSALYFCASSGQGEMRPQHFGDGTRLSIL.